The text below deals with one TCR beta chain. Its antigen is currently unknown. The sample belongs to a study of CD8 T cells in ankylosing spondylitis. Study-wide points: According to the report, clones linked to the disease were significantly enriched in matched synovial fluid samples taken from ankylosing spondylitis patients. A CD8+ phenotype characterized the disease-linked clones, which were relatively rare in peripheral blood. Ankylosing spondylitis blood appeared to carry a characteristic TCR beta motif of several highly homologous variants.

With molecular barcodes, quantitative 5'-RACE was used to make the TCR beta libraries. One entry per CDR3 protein results from TCRdb running MiXCR on the 5' RACE reads. The sample carries about 24,000 distinct CDR3 sequences, 13% recorded once. CDR3 length equals 15 residues. Trimming removed 3 bases from V and 6 bases from J, with 12 bases in between. The germline V gene encodes CDR1 SGHTA and CDR2 FQGNSA. The sequence was collected from a male donor with ankylosing spondylitis or in good health (not recorded which). The sample was blood. This chain uses TRBV7-2 with TRBJ1-6; TRBD1 is a possible D gene (5 bases). The CDR3 region is CASSLVAGTNSPLHF. The CDR3 DNA is TGTGCCAGCAGCTTGGTGGCGGGGACTAATTCACCCCTCCACTTT.